Following are 20 T cell receptor beta chains from one sample sequenced in a study of spatial heterogeneity in lung cancer (dated by TCRdb to between 2019 and 2020). Reading the label with the study, this specimen's time point is: sample taken at primary tumor resection. The library relied on 5' RACE. The reads were generated on a NextSeq 500. Using fastp at Q25 and MiXCR, TCRdb reprocessed the public reads and kept productive beta chains. CDR3 protein sequences are deduplicated, and each keeps its most common genes and DNA. Across this sample there are 40,000 to 45,000 distinct CDR3 sequences, with roughly 15% seen only once. The top ten clonotypes cover around 54% of the sample. The starting material was PBMCs, obtained at surgery. The receptors derive from a male donor with early-stage non-small cell lung cancer.

This clonotype was counted only a few times. V gene TRBV5-1 combines with J gene TRBJ2-6; TRBD1 matches 9 bases. V was pared by 4 bases and J by 4 bases, with 12 bases of the junction left unmatched. The CDR3 spans 18 residues. Germline loops: CDR1 SGHRS, CDR2 YFSETQ. The CDR3 region is CASSPRTGAPGGANVLTF. CDR3 in DNA: TGCGCCAGCAGCCCGCGGACAGGGGCCCCGGGAGGGGCCAACGTCCTGACTTTC.

This clonotype was counted many times. The chain recombines TRBV5-1 with TRBJ2-7; D is possibly TRBD1 or TRBD2 (5 bases each). The germline CDR1 and CDR2 sequences are SGHRS and YFSETQ. Trimming removed 0 bases at V and 6 bases at J, with 10 bases between. The CDR3 has 13 residues. CDR3 coding DNA: TGCGCCAGCAGCTTGGTAGGGACCCGCGAGCAGTACTTC. Translating it yields CASSLVGTREQYF.

This chain connects TRBV4-2 to TRBJ2-7, with a tentative D call TRBD1 (5 bases). This CDR3 comprises 13 residues. Per the germline V gene, CDR1 is LGHNA and CDR2 is YNFKEQ. V gave up 5 bases and J gave up 3 bases, with 11 bases separating them. CDR3 loop: CASSSRVDYEQYF. DNA of the CDR3: TGTGCCAGCAGCTCCAGGGTGGACTACGAGCAGTACTTC.

This clonotype was seen more than once but under ten times. The chain employs TRBV24-1 and TRBJ1-1; 12 bases agree with TRBD1. Germline values: CDR1 KGHDR, CDR2 SFDVKD. The CDR3 spans 16 residues. V shed 0 bases, J shed 6 bases, and the junction held 4 bases outside the gene matches. Here the CDR3 DNA reads TGTGCCACCAGTGATTTGGGGGGACAGGGGGCCGCTGAAGCTTTCTTT. This encodes CATSDLGGQGAAEAFF.

This rearrangement joins TRBV5-1 to TRBJ1-4, with 8 bases identical to TRBD1. The V gene's germline CDR1 is SGHRS and CDR2 YFSETQ. Germline trimming cut 1 base from V and 8 bases from J; bases unmatched to any gene: 10. The CDR3 totals 16 residues. CDR3 coding DNA: TGCGCCAGCAGCTTGCCTTTACAGGGGGTAGGAGAAAAACTGTTTTTT. Translating it yields CASSLPLQGVGEKLFF.

Many counts were recorded for this clonotype. This chain connects TRBV11-1 to TRBJ2-7; no clear D gene. The CDR3 covers 14 residues. Trimming took 2 bases from V and 0 from J, leaving 8 bases between them. Germline CDR1 and CDR2: SGHAT and FQDESV (reference sequence). The CDR3, as DNA: TGTGCCAGCAGCTTAATTAGGAGCTCCTACGAGCAGTACTTC. Translated, it gives CASSLIRSSYEQYF. Full variable domain (outside the CDR3, taken from reference TRBV11-1 and TRBJ2-7): EAEVAQSPRYKITEKSQAVAFWCDPISGHATLYWYRQILGQGPELLVQFQDESVVDDSQLPKDRFSAERLKGVDSTLKIQPAELGDSAMYLCASSLIRSSYEQYFGPGTRLTVT.

This clonotype was counted ten times or more. The chain links TRBV24-1 to TRBJ2-1; tentatively, D is TRBD2 (5 bases). V was cut by 2 bases and J by 14 bases, with 15 bases left in between. Germline values: CDR1 KGHDR, CDR2 SFDVKD. The CDR3 contains 13 residues. CDR3 amino acids: CATSDSSREKKFF. The CDR3 bases are TGTGCCACCAGTGATTCCTCTAGGGAGAAGAAGTTCTTC.

The chain employs TRBV3-1 and TRBJ2-6; D gene unclear. V lost 10 bases and J lost 0, with 7 bases in between. Germline-derived CDR1 and CDR2 are LGHDT and YNNKEL (reference sequence). This CDR3 is built from 13 residues. For the CDR3, the DNA is TGTGCCACTTCCCGCTCTGGGGCCAACGTCCTGACTTTC. Protein product: CATSRSGANVLTF.

V usage is TRBV5-1 and J usage is TRBJ2-7, with TRBD1 matching 8 bases. Per germline, CDR1 SGHRS and CDR2 YFSETQ. This CDR3 contains 15 residues. V shed 4 bases and J 7 bases; nucleotides not matched to a gene: 13. CDR3 bases: TGCGCCAGCAGCACGCAAACCGGACAGGGTTGGGAGCAGTACTTC. Translation gives CASSTQTGQGWEQYF.

This clonotype was counted a few times. The V and J genes are TRBV24-1 and TRBJ2-2, with D perhaps assigned TRBD1 or TRBD2 (5 bases each). The CDR3 covers 16 residues. Germline CDR1 and CDR2: KGHDR and SFDVKD. Deletions cut 1 base from V and 5 bases from J, with 13 bases between. In DNA form, the CDR3 reads TGTGCCACCAGTGATTTCCGGCAGGGAGTAACCGGGGAGCTGTTTTTT. This gives the protein CATSDFRQGVTGELFF.

This clonotype was found a few times. The V and J genes are TRBV7-9 and TRBJ2-2; D call uncertain. Germline assignment: CDR1 SEHNR and CDR2 FQNEAQ (reference sequence). CDR3 length equals 16 residues. V was shortened by 0 bases and J by 0 bases, with 8 bases between the two germline ends. The CDR3: CASSLAGLANTGELFF. The CDR3 DNA reads TGTGCCAGCAGCTTAGCAGGGTTGGCGAACACCGGGGAGCTGTTTTTT.

The table lists this clonotype with a few counts. The rearrangement joins TRBV29-1 to TRBJ1-1, with TRBD1 as a possible D gene (5 bases). V dropped 2 bases and J dropped 4 bases, with 11 bases sitting between them. Per germline, CDR1 SQVTM and CDR2 ANQGSEA. The CDR3 is made up of 13 amino acids. CDR3: CSVEMGTGTEAFF. CDR3 bases: TGCAGCGTTGAAATGGGGACCGGCACTGAAGCTTTCTTT.

The chain couples TRBV6-1 to TRBJ2-1; 11 bases match TRBD2. CDR3 length: 16 residues. In germline, CDR1 is MNHNS, CDR2 SASEGT. The ends lost 2 bases at V and 7 bases at J; junction bases unmatched: 7. In DNA form, the CDR3 reads TGTGCCAGCAGTGAATTCGCTAGCGGGGGGATGAATGAGCAGTTCTTC. Its translation: CASSEFASGGMNEQFF.

Many counts were recorded for this clonotype. The rearrangement links TRBV5-1 to TRBJ2-3; no firm D call. V lost 4 bases to trimming and J lost 2 bases, with 11 bases between them. Germline CDR1 SGHRS, CDR2 YFSETQ. This CDR3 has 14 amino acids. The CDR3 reads CASSREWITDTQYF. The CDR3 region has the DNA TGCGCCAGCAGCAGAGAATGGATCACAGATACGCAGTATTTT.

This clonotype was seen a handful of times. The chain links TRBV7-2 to TRBJ1-1, with TRBD1 identical over 7 bases. The CDR3 covers 12 residues. Germline lookup yields CDR1 SGHTA and CDR2 FQGNSA. After removal of 3 bases from V and 10 bases from J, the junction contained 5 bases not matched to a gene. The CDR3 sequence is CASSFRQGRAFF. CDR3 coding DNA: TGTGCCAGCAGCTTTCGACAGGGTCGAGCTTTCTTT.

This clonotype was picked up a small number of times. The chain links TRBV2 to TRBJ2-2, with a weak D call TRBD2 (6 bases). CDR3 length: 17 residues. V lost 6 bases and J 0 bases, leaving 17 bases between the germline ends. Germline CDR1 SNHLY, CDR2 FYNNEI. For the CDR3, the DNA is TGTGCCAGCAGAATATTTCGGGAGAGCACGAACACCGGGGAGCTGTTTTTT. It is translated as CASRIFRESTNTGELFF.

This clonotype was observed many times. The rearrangement uses TRBV5-1 and TRBJ2-7, with a tentative D call TRBD2 (6 bases). CDR3 length: 14 residues. Trimming shortened V by 7 bases and J by 3 bases, and 17 bases separated the two germline ends. Germline loops: CDR1 SGHRS, CDR2 YFSETQ. CDR3 in amino acids: CASRPGGDDYEQYF. DNA of the CDR3: TGCGCCAGCCGTCCCGGGGGTGATGACTACGAGCAGTACTTC.

This chain links TRBV12-3 or TRBV12-4 with TRBJ2-7; 8 bases agree with TRBD1. The V segment lost 6 bases and the J segment 6 bases; nucleotides outside the gene matches: 10. The CDR3 is 14 residues long. CDR3 coding DNA: TGTGCCAGCAGGGGGGCCAGGGGGCGATTCGAGCAGTACTTC. Translated: CASRGARGRFEQYF.

This clonotype was seen at least ten times. V usage is TRBV4-1 and J usage is TRBJ2-1, with 11 bases matching TRBD1. This CDR3 has 15 amino acids. CDR1 MGHRA and CDR2 YSYEKL come from the germline V gene. The trim removed 3 bases at V and 4 bases at J, leaving 2 bases unmatched. The CDR3 nucleotides are TGCGCCAGCAGCCAGGGACAGGGGGTATACAATGAGCAGTTCTTC. This encodes CASSQGQGVYNEQFF.

This clonotype was observed a handful of times. The rearrangement joins TRBV7-8 to TRBJ2-3, with TRBD2 identical over 9 bases. The length of the CDR3 is 16 residues. Unmatched junction bases numbered 2, after V lost 0 bases and J lost 1 base. Germline values: CDR1 SGHVS, CDR2 FQNEAQ. The CDR3 sequence: CASSLAASGGTDTQYF. The CDR3 nucleotides read TGTGCCAGCAGCTTAGCTGCTAGCGGGGGCACAGATACGCAGTATTTT.